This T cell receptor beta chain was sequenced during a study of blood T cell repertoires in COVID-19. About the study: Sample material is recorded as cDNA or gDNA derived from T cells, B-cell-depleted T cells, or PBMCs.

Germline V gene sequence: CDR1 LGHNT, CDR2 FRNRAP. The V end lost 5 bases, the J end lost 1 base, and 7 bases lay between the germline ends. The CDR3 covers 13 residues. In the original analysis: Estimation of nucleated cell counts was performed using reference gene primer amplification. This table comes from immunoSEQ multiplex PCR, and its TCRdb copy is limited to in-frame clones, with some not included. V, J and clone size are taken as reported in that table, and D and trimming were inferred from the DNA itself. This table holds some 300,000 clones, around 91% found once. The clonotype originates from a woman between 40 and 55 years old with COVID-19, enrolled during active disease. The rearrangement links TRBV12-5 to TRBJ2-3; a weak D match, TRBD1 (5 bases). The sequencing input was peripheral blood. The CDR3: CASGLQGTDTQYF. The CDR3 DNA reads TGTGCTAGTGGTCTACAGGGCACAGATACGCAGTATTTT.